This T cell receptor (beta chain) was documented in a study of blood T cell repertoires in COVID-19. Study information: The origin of the acute and convalescent COVID-19 samples was the United States, Italy and Spain. PBMCs, B-cell-depleted T cells, or T cells provided the cDNA or gDNA that made up the material.

The CDR3 contains 14 residues. CDR1 SGHRS and CDR2 YFSETQ come from the germline V gene. Trimming left V 5 bases short and J 0 bases short, with 9 bases between. Original handling: Reference gene primer amplification gave estimated nucleated cell counts. TCRdb's copy holds only in-frame clones and misses some; the assay was immunoSEQ multiplex PCR. That table furnishes V, J and clone size, whereas the DNA furnished D and trimming. Of roughly 250,000 clones in the sample, just under 90% are singletons; the top ten hold 3.7%. The chain recombines TRBV5-1 with TRBJ1-3; D is ambiguous. The specimen sequenced was peripheral blood. This sequence originates from a woman aged 40 to 50 with acute or convalescent COVID-19. CDR3 in amino acids: CASSVGSSGNTIYF. CDR3 DNA sequence: TGCGCCAGCAGTGTTGGGAGCTCTGGAAACACCATATATTTT.